This TCR beta chain was sequenced during a study of spatial heterogeneity in lung cancer. Study in general: Each time, sequencing found more beta-chain sequences than alpha-chain sequences. Raw-read counts averaged over ten per unique TCR and UMI combination.

Time point noted: sample taken at primary tumor resection. Material for sequencing was whole RNA from tumor, nontumor lung or frozen PBMC, left unsorted. The donor population consisted of more than 55 patients with untreated, early-stage non-small cell lung cancer. Unique molecular identifiers tagged every individual TCR cDNA molecule. MiXCR, run by TCRdb on the 5' RACE reads, gives a single entry per CDR3 protein. The table has 9,100 or so distinct CDR3 sequences, 7.8% seen once. The junction had 4 bases not matched to a gene; V was cut back by 5 bases and J by 0 bases. Germline loops: CDR1 ENHRY, CDR2 SYGVKD. This CDR3 contains 14 residues.

This TCR derives from a female donor with early-stage non-small cell lung cancer. The sequenced sample was PBMCs, obtained at surgery. V is TRBV10-3 and J is TRBJ2-7; 7 bases are a match to TRBD2. The CDR3 protein is CAISKAGNSYEQYF. In DNA form, the CDR3 reads TGTGCCATCAGTAAAGCGGGGAACTCCTACGAGCAGTACTTC.